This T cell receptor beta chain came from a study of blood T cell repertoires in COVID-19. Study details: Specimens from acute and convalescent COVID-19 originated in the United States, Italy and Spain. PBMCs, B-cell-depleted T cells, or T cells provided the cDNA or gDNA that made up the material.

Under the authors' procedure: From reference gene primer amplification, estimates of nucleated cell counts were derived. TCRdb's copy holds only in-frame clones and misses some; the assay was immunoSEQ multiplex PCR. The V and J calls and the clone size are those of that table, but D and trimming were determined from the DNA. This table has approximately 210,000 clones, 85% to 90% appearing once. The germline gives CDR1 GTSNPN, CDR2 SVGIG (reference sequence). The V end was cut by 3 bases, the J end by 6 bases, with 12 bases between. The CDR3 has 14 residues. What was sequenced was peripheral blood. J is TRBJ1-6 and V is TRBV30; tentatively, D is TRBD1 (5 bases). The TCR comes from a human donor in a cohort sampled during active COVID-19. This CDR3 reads CAWRGGIANSPLHF. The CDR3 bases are TGTGCCTGGAGGGGGGGAATAGCTAATTCACCCCTCCACTTT.